The clone carrying this T cell receptor (beta chain) turned up a few times. Antigen unknown. From the 5' RACE reads, TCRdb called clonotypes with MiXCR, one entry per CDR3 protein. Counted here are under 900,000 distinct CDR3 sequences, 9% to 15% occurring once; the ten biggest clones make up around 1.6%. The data derive from a study of identical twins. Study findings and constraints: Conclusions were based on cross-sectional statistical analysis, without following the same donors. Partly confounded zero-insertion analyses could result from invariant MAIT and iNKT cells. The abundant beta clonotypes from cord blood had fewer insertions, and memory repertoires had none of this.

Trimming cost V 3 bases and J 3 bases; bases outside gene matches: 5. This CDR3 is built from 15 residues. These data were likewise used in another study, on yellow fever vaccine responses in identical twins.

The chain employs TRBV12-3 or TRBV12-4 and TRBJ2-7, with TRBD2 identical over 10 bases. Sequencing used PBMCs. The clonotype comes from a woman between 18 and 29 years old in good health. The CDR3 bases are TGTGCCAGCAGTTTTGCTAGCGGGAGTGACTACGAGCAGTACTTC. Its protein product is CASSFASGSDYEQYF.